This record covers a single T cell receptor (beta chain). The antigen is not known. Trimming took 4 bases from V and 0 from J; bases not matched to a gene: 5. CDR3 length: 15 residues. Looked up from germline, CDR1 is SGDLS and CDR2 is YYNGEE. The data are from a study of T cell responses to AZD1222 COVID-19 vaccine. Study observations and caveats: Spike-wide vaccine-associated CD4 TCRs dominated at 160-218 and 743-854. The study reported that nearly half of spike-specific TCRs target unmutated variant regions. Donor demographics were predominantly white British with a female majority; clonal diversity may be underestimated.

TCRdb's table, derived via immunoSEQ multiplex PCR, lists solely in-frame clones and lacks some. The data hold fewer than 200,000 clones, with 85% to 95% observed a single time. This sequence originates from an adult in good health. The chain recombines TRBV9 with TRBJ2-3; 7 positions agree with TRBD1. Source: peripheral blood, taken on day 0 of AZD1222 vaccination. In nucleotides, the CDR3 is TGTGCCAGCAGCACACAGGGGCTGAGCACAGATACGCAGTATTTT. As protein: CASSTQGLSTDTQYF.